Shown below are 27 T cell receptor beta chains from a single sample sequenced in a study of early T cells in non-severe SARS-CoV-2 infection. TCRdb used MiXCR to reprocess the 5' RACE reads, holding one entry per CDR3 protein. The sample records 65,000 to 95,000 distinct CDR3 sequences, roughly 12% being singletons. The source was whole blood, collected at baseline. Source of these receptors: an adult who was a healthcare worker with PCR-confirmed SARS-CoV-2 infection or an uninfected control (not recorded which). The donor label of this sample is uncertain.

In this sample, this clonotype turned up many times. This rearrangement joins TRBV7-6 to TRBJ1-1; D is perhaps TRBD1 (5 bases). This CDR3 has 14 amino acids. Germline CDR1 and CDR2: SGHVS and FNYEAQ. V lost 3 bases and J 1 base, leaving 9 bases between the germline ends. The DNA for the CDR3 is TGTGCCAGCAGCTTCGACAGAACGAACACTGAAGCTTTCTTT. Residues: CASSFDRTNTEAFF.

This clonotype was observed a handful of times. This chain links TRBV10-3 with TRBJ2-3; 10 nucleotides match TRBD2. Losses at the gene ends were 10 bases for V and 2 bases for J; bases not matched to a gene: 9. The length of the CDR3 is 15 residues. In germline, CDR1 is ENHRY, CDR2 SYGVKD. CDR3 bases: TGTGCCACTAGGAAGGGACTAGCGAACACAGATACGCAGTATTTT. Protein: CATRKGLANTDTQYF.

This clonotype was counted many times. The genes are TRBV2 and TRBJ2-1, with 11 positions matching TRBD2. The germline gives CDR1 SNHLY, CDR2 FYNNEI. J was trimmed by 15 bases and V by 5 bases; bases with no gene match: 21. The length of the CDR3 is 17 residues. Written as DNA, the CDR3 is TGTGCCAGCAGTCTCCCAGGCGGCGTAGCGGGAGGGCCGAGTCTGTTCTTC. Protein product: CASSLPGGVAGGPSLFF.

The CDR3 nucleotides read TGTGCCAGCAGCCGGAGACAGGCCTACGAGCAGTACTTC. Its protein is CASSRRQAYEQYF. The V call is TRBV6-2 or TRBV6-3, the J call TRBJ2-7, with a weak D call TRBD1 (6 bases). This CDR3 comprises 13 residues. Germline CDR1 is MNHEY and CDR2 is SVGEGT. V lost 6 bases to trimming and J lost 2 bases, with 11 bases between them.

The chain has TRBV19 and TRBJ2-1; TRBD2 is a possible D gene (6 bases). CDR3 size: 15 residues. Trimming removed 3 bases at V and 11 bases at J, with 20 bases between. The germline gives CDR1 LNHDA, CDR2 SQIVND (reference sequence). CDR3 sequence (DNA): TGTGCCAGTAGTATTTTCGGGACGGGACTTGAGAAGCAGTTCTTC. Protein product: CASSIFGTGLEKQFF.

The table lists this clonotype with a few counts. The V call is TRBV4-3, the J call TRBJ1-1; TRBD1 is a possible D gene (5 bases). V was clipped by 0 bases and J by 8 bases, with 10 bases between them. This CDR3 is 13 amino acids long. In germline, CDR1 is LGHNA, CDR2 YSLEER. The CDR3 sequence: CASSQDRDLEAFF. The CDR3 nucleotides are TGCGCCAGCAGCCAAGATCGGGACTTAGAAGCTTTCTTT.

V and J are TRBV3-1 and TRBJ1-5, with unresolved D. Germline V CDR1 and CDR2: LGHDT, YNNKEL (reference sequence). The CDR3 has 13 residues. Trimming removed 4 bases at V and 10 bases at J, with 14 bases between. CDR3 coding DNA: TGTGCCAGCAGCCCGGGAGGCGTCAGTCCCCAGCATTTT. This gives the protein CASSPGGVSPQHF.

This clonotype was seen many times. The chain has TRBV9 and TRBJ2-1, with D tentatively TRBD2 (6 bases). V lost 0 bases and J 5 bases, leaving 12 bases between the germline ends. Germline-derived CDR1 and CDR2 are SGDLS and YYNGEE. The CDR3 length is 15 residues. The CDR3 DNA sequence: TGTGCCAGCAGCGTAGCTTCGGGAGAGAACAATGAGCAGTTCTTC. Its protein is CASSVASGENNEQFF.

The CDR3, as DNA: TGTGCCAGCAGTGACCAAGGAGGCCCAGATACGCAGTATTTT. Its translation is CASSDQGGPDTQYF. This chain joins TRBV2 and TRBJ2-3, with D maybe TRBD2 (5 bases). Trimming pared 3 bases from V and 4 bases from J, leaving 11 bases between. The CDR3 covers 14 residues. Germline CDR1 is SNHLY and CDR2 is FYNNEI.

This clonotype showed up just a few times. The rearrangement joins TRBV20-1 to TRBJ2-1; 8 bases are a match to TRBD2. After removal of 8 bases from V and 8 bases from J, the junction contained 17 bases not matched to a gene. The CDR3 consists of 15 residues. Per germline, CDR1 DFQATT and CDR2 SNEGSKA (reference sequence). The chain's CDR3 is CSSSLGGLAGYEQFF. The CDR3 DNA is TGCAGTTCCTCTTTAGGAGGACTAGCCGGGTATGAGCAGTTCTTC.

This clonotype came up many times. V gene TRBV10-3 combines with J gene TRBJ2-3, with 7 nucleotides matching TRBD2. The CDR3 extends over 14 amino acids. Germline V CDR1 and CDR2: ENHRY, SYGVKD. The V segment lost 3 bases and the J segment 5 bases; nucleotides outside the gene matches: 5. The CDR3 spells CAISEGGGGDTQYF. The CDR3 DNA reads TGTGCCATCAGTGAAGGCGGGGGAGGAGATACGCAGTATTTT.

In this sample, this clonotype turned up a few times. V usage is TRBV18 and J usage is TRBJ1-6; D ambiguous. This CDR3 is 16 amino acids long. V shed 3 bases and J shed 7 bases, with 16 bases lying between them. Germline V gives CDR1 KGHSH, CDR2 LQKENI. This chain's CDR3 is CASSPNPAGINSPLHF. CDR3 bases: TGTGCCAGCTCACCCAATCCGGCAGGTATCAATTCACCCCTCCACTTT.

A few counts support this clonotype. The rearrangement uses TRBV2 and TRBJ2-7, with TRBD2 matching over 11 bases. The CDR3 spans 14 residues. Germline V CDR1 and CDR2: SNHLY, FYNNEI. V shed 4 bases, J shed 12 bases, and the junction held 11 bases outside the gene matches. The CDR3 region is CASSAYSGRDMRYF. DNA of the CDR3: TGTGCCAGCAGTGCGTATAGCGGGAGGGACATGCGGTACTTC.

This rearrangement joins TRBV12-3 or TRBV12-4 to TRBJ2-7, with 7 nucleotides matching TRBD2. CDR3 size: 15 residues. Germline trimming cut 5 bases from V and 2 bases from J; bases unmatched to any gene: 9. The CDR3 spells CASSGYGGFTYEQYF. The CDR3 nucleotides read TGTGCCAGCAGTGGGTACGGGGGGTTTACCTACGAGCAGTACTTC.

The gene calls are TRBV20-1 and TRBJ2-5; the D gene could be TRBD1 or TRBD2 (5 bases each). V lost 6 bases to trimming and J lost 2 bases, with 16 bases between them. Germline V gives CDR1 DFQATT, CDR2 SNEGSKA (reference sequence). This CDR3 has 14 residues. The CDR3 coding sequence is TGCAGTGCCGAGGGGCAGAATATACAAGAGACCCAGTACTTC. It yields the protein CSAEGQNIQETQYF.

This clonotype has a count of ten or more. J is TRBJ2-4 and V is TRBV12-3 or TRBV12-4; 10 bases line up with TRBD1. The J segment lost 8 bases and the V segment lost 6 bases, leaving 7 bases of the junction unmatched. This CDR3 comprises 14 residues. CDR3: CASRRTGGVDIQYF. The CDR3 DNA is TGTGCCAGCAGACGGACAGGGGGGGTGGACATTCAGTACTTC.

This clonotype occurred a few times. The chain has TRBV3-1 and TRBJ1-5; the D is unclear. The germline CDR1 and CDR2 sequences are LGHDT and YNNKEL (reference sequence). Trimming stripped 4 bases from V and 5 bases from J, with 12 bases between. The CDR3 has 14 amino acids. As DNA, the CDR3 is TGTGCCAGCAGCCCGGCCGGGAGATATCAGCCCCAGCATTTT. Amino acids: CASSPAGRYQPQHF.

This clonotype was seen a handful of times. The chain links TRBV5-1 to TRBJ1-1; a possible D gene is TRBD1 (5 bases). Germline CDR1 reads SGHRS; CDR2 reads YFSETQ. V was trimmed by 0 bases and J by 4 bases, leaving 10 bases between them. The CDR3 has 14 amino acids. CDR3 in amino acids: CASSLAGDLTEAFF. In DNA form, the CDR3 reads TGCGCCAGCAGCTTGGCGGGGGACCTCACTGAAGCTTTCTTT.

This clonotype was seen ten or more times. The V call is TRBV14, the J call TRBJ1-1; D perhaps matches TRBD1 (5 bases). The germline gives CDR1 SGHDN, CDR2 FVKESK. V shed 6 bases and J shed 1 base, with 12 bases lying between them. The CDR3 runs 14 residues. The CDR3, as DNA: TGTGCCAGCAGGGCGGGACTTTCGAACACTGAAGCTTTCTTT. Encoded protein: CASRAGLSNTEAFF.

This clonotype was found a few times. The chain couples TRBV6-5 to TRBJ2-5, with 11 bases fitting TRBD2. Trimming at V came to 0 bases and at J to 2 bases, leaving 2 bases not matched to a gene. The CDR3 length is 16 residues. CDR1 and CDR2 from the germline V gene are MNHEY and SVGAGI. Here the CDR3 reads CASSYSSSGGQETQYF. The CDR3 DNA sequence: TGTGCCAGCAGTTACTCTTCTAGCGGGGGGCAAGAGACCCAGTACTTC.

This clonotype was detected only a few times. This rearrangement joins TRBV19 to TRBJ2-3; D unresolved. Germline CDR1 is LNHDA and CDR2 is SQIVND (reference sequence). V was cut by 1 base and J by 2 bases, with 10 bases left in between. The CDR3 is made up of 15 amino acids. DNA of the CDR3: TGTGCCAGTAGTATAGGTCAGGCGGACACAGATACGCAGTATTTT. Amino acids: CASSIGQADTDTQYF. Based on the CDR3 plus reference TRBV19 and TRBJ2-3, the full variable domain is DGGITQSPKYLFRKEGQNVTLSCEQNLNHDAMYWYRQDPGQGLRLIYYSQIVNDFQKGDIAEGYSVSREKKESFPLTVTSAQKNPTAFYLCASSIGQADTDTQYFGPGTRLTVL.

The gene calls are TRBV11-3 and TRBJ2-2, with TRBD2 matching 10 bases. The CDR3 totals 19 residues. V shed 4 bases, J shed 2 bases, and the junction held 13 bases outside the gene matches. CDR1 and CDR2 from the germline V gene are SGHNT and YENEEA. CDR3 region: CASSSKRGLAYANTGELFF. The CDR3 nucleotides are TGTGCCAGCAGCTCAAAAAGGGGACTAGCGTACGCTAACACCGGGGAGCTGTTTTTT.

This clonotype was seen many times. J is TRBJ2-1 and V is TRBV6-6; D unclear. CDR1 is MNHNY, CDR2 SVGAGI, per germline (reference sequence). The germline V and J ends were trimmed by 7 bases and 0 bases, with 7 bases remaining between them. The CDR3 totals 13 residues. The CDR3 loop is CASIDNSYNEQFF. The DNA for the CDR3 is TGTGCCAGCATAGACAACTCCTACAATGAGCAGTTCTTC.

The table lists this clonotype with a few counts. V is TRBV5-1 and J is TRBJ1-4; no firm D call. CDR1 SGHRS and CDR2 YFSETQ come from the germline V gene. The CDR3 covers 15 residues. V was clipped by 0 bases and J by 5 bases, with 11 bases between them. CDR3 loop: CASSLEGADNEKLFF. In DNA, the CDR3 is TGCGCCAGCAGCTTGGAGGGAGCGGACAATGAAAAACTGTTTTTT.

The J gene is TRBJ1-1, the V gene TRBV13; 9 bases fit TRBD1. This CDR3 contains 14 residues. Per germline, CDR1 PRHDT and CDR2 FYEKMQ (reference sequence). After removal of 5 bases from V and 4 bases from J, the junction contained 5 bases not matched to a gene. The CDR3 DNA sequence: TGTGCCAGCAGCCGGGACAGGGCGAGCACTGAAGCTTTCTTT. This encodes CASSRDRASTEAFF.

A few counts support this clonotype. V and J are TRBV27 and TRBJ1-1, with D possibly TRBD1 on 6 matching bases. The CDR3 has 15 residues. V was cut by 7 bases and J by 5 bases, with 20 bases left in between. Germline V lookup: CDR1 MNHEY, CDR2 SMNVEV (reference sequence). The CDR3 nucleotides are TGTGCCAGCACCCCGGGGGTGGGGGGCAGGACTGAAGCTTTCTTT. This encodes CASTPGVGGRTEAFF.

The V gene is TRBV5-1, the J gene TRBJ2-7; unclear D gene. V lost 0 bases to trimming and J lost 2 bases, with 12 bases between them. Germline values: CDR1 SGHRS, CDR2 YFSETQ. The CDR3 sequence is 15 residues long. As DNA, the CDR3 is TGCGCCAGCAGCTTGGGAAAGGTCAGGCCCTACGAGCAGTACTTC. The encoded protein is CASSLGKVRPYEQYF.